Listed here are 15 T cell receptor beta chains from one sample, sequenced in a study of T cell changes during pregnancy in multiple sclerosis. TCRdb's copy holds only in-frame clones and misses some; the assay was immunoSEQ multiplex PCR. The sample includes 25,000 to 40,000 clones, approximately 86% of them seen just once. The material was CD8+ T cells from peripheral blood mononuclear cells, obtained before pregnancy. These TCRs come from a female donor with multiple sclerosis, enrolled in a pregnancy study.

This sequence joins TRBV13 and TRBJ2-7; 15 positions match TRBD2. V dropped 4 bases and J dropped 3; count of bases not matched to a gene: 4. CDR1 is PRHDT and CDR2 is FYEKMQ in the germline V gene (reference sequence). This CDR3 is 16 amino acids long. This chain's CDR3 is CASSSGLAGGYYEQYF. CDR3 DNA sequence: TGTGCCAGCAGCTCGGGACTAGCGGGGGGATACTACGAGCAGTACTTC.

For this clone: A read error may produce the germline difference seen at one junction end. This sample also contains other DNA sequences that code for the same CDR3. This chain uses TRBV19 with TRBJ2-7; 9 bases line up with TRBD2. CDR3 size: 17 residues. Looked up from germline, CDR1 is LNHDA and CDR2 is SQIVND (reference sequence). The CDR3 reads CASSTGSGLASTYEQYF. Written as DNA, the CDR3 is TGTGCCAGCAGTACAGGCTCAGGACTAGCGTCCACCTACGAGCAGTACTTC.

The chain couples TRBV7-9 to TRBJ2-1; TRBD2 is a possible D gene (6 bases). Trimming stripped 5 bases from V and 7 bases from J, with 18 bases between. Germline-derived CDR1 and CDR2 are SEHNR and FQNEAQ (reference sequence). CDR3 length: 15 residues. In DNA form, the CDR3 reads TGTGCCAGCAGCCAAGCCCCGGGAGTTGGAAATGAGCAGTTCTTC. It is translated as CASSQAPGVGNEQFF.

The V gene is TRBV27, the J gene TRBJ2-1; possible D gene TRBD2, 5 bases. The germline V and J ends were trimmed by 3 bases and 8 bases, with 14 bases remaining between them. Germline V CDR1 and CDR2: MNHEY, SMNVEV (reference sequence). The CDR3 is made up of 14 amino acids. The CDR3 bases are TGTGCCAGCAGTTTCCGGACTGAAGTCTATGAGCAGTTCTTC. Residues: CASSFRTEVYEQFF.

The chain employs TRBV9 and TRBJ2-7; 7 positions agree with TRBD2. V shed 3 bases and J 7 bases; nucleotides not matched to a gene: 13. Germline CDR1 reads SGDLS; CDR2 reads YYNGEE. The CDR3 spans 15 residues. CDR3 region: CASSATAGRTREQYF. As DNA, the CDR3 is TGTGCCAGCAGCGCAACCGCCGGGAGGACGCGAGAGCAGTACTTC.

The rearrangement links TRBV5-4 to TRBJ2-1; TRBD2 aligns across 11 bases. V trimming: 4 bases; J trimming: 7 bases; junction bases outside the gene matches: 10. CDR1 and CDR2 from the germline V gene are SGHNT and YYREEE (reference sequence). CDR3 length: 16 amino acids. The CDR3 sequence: CASSHDSGGAFNEQFF. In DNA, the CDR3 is TGTGCCAGCAGCCACGATAGCGGGGGGGCGTTTAATGAGCAGTTCTTC.

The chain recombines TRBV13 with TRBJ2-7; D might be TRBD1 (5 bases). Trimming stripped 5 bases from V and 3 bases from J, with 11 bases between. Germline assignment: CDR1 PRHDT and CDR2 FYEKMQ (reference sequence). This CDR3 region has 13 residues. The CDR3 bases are TGTGCCAGCAGCCGAGACAGAGGCTACGAGCAGTACTTC. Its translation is CASSRDRGYEQYF.

In DNA form, the CDR3 reads TGTGCCAGCAGCTTGACGGGTGCAGGGGGTGGATACGAGCAGTACTTC. Translation gives CASSLTGAGGGYEQYF. The V gene is TRBV5-4, the J gene TRBJ2-7; 7 nucleotides line up with TRBD1. V shed 1 base, J shed 4 bases, and the junction held 11 bases outside the gene matches. The CDR3 has 16 amino acids. Germline loops: CDR1 SGHNT, CDR2 YYREEE (reference sequence).

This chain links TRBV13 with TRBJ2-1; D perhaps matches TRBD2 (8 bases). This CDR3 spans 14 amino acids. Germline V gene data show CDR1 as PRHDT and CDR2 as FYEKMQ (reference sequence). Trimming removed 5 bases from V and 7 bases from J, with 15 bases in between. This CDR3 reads CASSREGQPNEQFF. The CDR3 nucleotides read TGTGCCAGCAGCCGGGAGGGACAGCCGAATGAGCAGTTCTTC.

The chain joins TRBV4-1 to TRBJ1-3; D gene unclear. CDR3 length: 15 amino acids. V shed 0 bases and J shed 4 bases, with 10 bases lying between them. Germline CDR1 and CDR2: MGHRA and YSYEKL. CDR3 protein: CASSQDPGSGNTIYF. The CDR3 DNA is TGCGCCAGCAGCCAAGATCCGGGGTCGGGAAACACCATATATTTT.

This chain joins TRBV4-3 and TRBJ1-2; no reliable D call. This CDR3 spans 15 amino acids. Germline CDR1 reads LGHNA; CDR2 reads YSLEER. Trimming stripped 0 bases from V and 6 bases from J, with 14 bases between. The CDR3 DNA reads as TGCGCCAGCAGCCAAGATAACCAGGCTCAGGATGGCTACACCTTC. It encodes CASSQDNQAQDGYTF.

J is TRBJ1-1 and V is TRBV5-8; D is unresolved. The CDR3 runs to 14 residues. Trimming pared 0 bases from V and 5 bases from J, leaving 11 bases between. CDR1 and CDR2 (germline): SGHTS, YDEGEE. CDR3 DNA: TGTGCCAGCAGCTTGGCTGGAGGACCAACTGAAGCTTTCTTT. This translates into CASSLAGGPTEAFF.

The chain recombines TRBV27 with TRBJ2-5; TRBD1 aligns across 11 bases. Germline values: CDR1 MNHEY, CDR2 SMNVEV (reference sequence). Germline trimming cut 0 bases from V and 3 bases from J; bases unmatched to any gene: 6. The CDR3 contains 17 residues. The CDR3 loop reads CASSLSPGQGGEETQYF. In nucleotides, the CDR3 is TGTGCCAGCAGTTTATCGCCGGGACAGGGGGGTGAAGAGACCCAGTACTTC.

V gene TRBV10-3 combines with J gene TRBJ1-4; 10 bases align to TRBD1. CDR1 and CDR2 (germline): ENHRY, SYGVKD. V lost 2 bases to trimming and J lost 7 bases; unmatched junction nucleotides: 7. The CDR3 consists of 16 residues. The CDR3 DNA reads TGTGCCATCAGTGAGGCCCGACAGGGGGCGGGTGAAAAACTGTTTTTT. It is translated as CAISEARQGAGEKLFF.

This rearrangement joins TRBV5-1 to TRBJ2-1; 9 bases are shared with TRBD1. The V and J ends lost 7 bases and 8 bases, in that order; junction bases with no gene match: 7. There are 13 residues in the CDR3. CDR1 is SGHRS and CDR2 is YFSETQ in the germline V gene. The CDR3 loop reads CASSGTGFDEQFF. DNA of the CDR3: TGCGCCAGCTCAGGGACAGGGTTCGATGAGCAGTTCTTC.